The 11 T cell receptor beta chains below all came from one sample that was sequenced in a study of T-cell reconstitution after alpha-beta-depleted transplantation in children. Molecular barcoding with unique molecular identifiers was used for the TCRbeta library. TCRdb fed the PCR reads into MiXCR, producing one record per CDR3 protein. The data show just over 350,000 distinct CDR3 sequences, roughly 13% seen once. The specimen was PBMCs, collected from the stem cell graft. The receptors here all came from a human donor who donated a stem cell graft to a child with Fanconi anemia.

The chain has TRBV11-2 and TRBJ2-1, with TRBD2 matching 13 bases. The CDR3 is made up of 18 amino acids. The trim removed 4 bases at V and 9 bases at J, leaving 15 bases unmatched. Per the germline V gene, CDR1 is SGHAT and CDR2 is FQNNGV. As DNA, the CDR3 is TGTGCCAGCAGCTCCCGACTAGCGGGGGGCCGGGTAGGGGGTGAGCAGTTCTTC. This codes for CASSSRLAGGRVGGEQFF. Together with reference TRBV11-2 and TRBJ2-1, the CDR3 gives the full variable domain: EAGVAQSPRYKIIEKRQSVAFWCNPISGHATLYWYQQILGQGPKLLIQFQNNGVVDDSQLPKDRFSAERLKGVDSTLKIQPAKLEDSAVYLCASSSRLAGGRVGGEQFFGPGTRLTVL.

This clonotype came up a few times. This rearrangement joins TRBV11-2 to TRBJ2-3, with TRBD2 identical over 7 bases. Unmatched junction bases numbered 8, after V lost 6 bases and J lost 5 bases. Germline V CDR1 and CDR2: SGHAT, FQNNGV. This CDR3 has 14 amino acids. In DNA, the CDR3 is TGTGCCAGCAGATATGGGGCTAGCGGAGATACGCAGTATTTT. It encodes CASRYGASGDTQYF. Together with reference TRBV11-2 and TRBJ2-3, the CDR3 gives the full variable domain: EAGVAQSPRYKIIEKRQSVAFWCNPISGHATLYWYQQILGQGPKLLIQFQNNGVVDDSQLPKDRFSAERLKGVDSTLKIQPAKLEDSAVYLCASRYGASGDTQYFGPGTRLTVL.

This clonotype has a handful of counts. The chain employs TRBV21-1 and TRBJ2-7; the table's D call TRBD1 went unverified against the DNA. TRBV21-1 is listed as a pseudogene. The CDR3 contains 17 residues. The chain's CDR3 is CASSKVHQGVISYEQYV. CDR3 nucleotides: TGTGCCAGCAGCAAAGTTCACCAGGGGGTTATCTCCTACGAGCAGTACGTC.

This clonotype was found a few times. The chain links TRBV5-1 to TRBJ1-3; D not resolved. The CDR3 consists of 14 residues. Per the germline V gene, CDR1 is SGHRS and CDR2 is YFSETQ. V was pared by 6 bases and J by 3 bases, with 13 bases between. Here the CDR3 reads CASKLTAFGNTIYF. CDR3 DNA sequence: TGCGCCAGCAAGCTTACGGCGTTTGGAAACACCATATATTTT.

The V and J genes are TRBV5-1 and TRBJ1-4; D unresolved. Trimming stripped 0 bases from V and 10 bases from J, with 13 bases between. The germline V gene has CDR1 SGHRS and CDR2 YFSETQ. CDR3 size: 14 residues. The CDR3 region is CASSLDSGTRKLFF. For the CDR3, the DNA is TGCGCCAGCAGCTTGGATTCAGGAACTAGAAAACTGTTTTTT.

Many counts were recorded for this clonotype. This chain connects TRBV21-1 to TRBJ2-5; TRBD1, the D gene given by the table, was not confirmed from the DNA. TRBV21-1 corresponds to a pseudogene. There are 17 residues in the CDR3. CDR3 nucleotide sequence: TGTGCCAGCAGCAACGACCGGACAGCCAGGTCAAAAGAGACCCAGTACTTC. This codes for CASSNDRTARSKETQYF.

The CDR3 DNA follows: TGTGCCAGTAGTGAGGGTAGCGGGGCCATCGAGCAGTACTTC. Encoded protein: CASSEGSGAIEQYF. The chain links TRBV19 to TRBJ2-7, with 8 bases aligning to TRBD2. CDR3 length: 14 residues. Germline trimming cut 5 bases from V and 6 bases from J; bases unmatched to any gene: 9. The germline gives CDR1 LNHDA, CDR2 SQIVND (reference sequence). The complete variable domain, with remaining parts taken from reference TRBV19 and TRBJ2-7, reads DGGITQSPKYLFRKEGQNVTLSCEQNLNHDAMYWYRQDPGQGLRLIYYSQIVNDFQKGDIAEGYSVSREKKESFPLTVTSAQKNPTAFYLCASSEGSGAIEQYFGPGTRLTVT.

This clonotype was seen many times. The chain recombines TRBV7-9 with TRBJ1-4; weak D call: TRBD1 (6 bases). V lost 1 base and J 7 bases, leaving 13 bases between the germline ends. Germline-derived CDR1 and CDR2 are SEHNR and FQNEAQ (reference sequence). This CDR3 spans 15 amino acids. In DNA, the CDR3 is TGTGCCAGCAGCTTAGGTCGCAGGGGAGGTGAAAAACTGTTTTTT. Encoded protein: CASSLGRRGGEKLFF. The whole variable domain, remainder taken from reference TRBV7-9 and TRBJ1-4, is DTGVSQNPRHKITKRGQNVTFRCDPISEHNRLYWYRQTLGQGPEFLTYFQNEAQLEKSRLLSDRFSAERPKGSFSTLEIQRTEQGDSAMYLCASSLGRRGGEKLFFGSGTQLSVL.

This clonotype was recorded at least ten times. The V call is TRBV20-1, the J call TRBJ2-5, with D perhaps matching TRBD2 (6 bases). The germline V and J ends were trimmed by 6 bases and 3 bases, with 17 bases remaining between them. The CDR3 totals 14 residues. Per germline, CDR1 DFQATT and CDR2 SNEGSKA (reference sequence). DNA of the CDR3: TGCAGTGCAACCCCCTTACTAGCAGAAGAGACCCAGTACTTC. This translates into CSATPLLAEETQYF.

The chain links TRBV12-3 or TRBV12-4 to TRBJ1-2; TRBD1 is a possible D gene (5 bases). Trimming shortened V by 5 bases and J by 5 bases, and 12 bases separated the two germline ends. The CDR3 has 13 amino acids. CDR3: CASSQSGGYGYTF. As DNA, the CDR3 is TGTGCCAGCAGTCAGAGCGGGGGGTATGGCTACACCTTC.

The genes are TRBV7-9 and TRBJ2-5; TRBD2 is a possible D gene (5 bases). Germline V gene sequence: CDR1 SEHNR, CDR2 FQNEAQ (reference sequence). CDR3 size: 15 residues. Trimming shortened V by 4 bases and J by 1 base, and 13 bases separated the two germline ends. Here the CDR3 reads CASSSERTLQETQYF. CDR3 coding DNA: TGTGCCAGCAGCTCAGAGCGGACTCTCCAAGAGACCCAGTACTTC.